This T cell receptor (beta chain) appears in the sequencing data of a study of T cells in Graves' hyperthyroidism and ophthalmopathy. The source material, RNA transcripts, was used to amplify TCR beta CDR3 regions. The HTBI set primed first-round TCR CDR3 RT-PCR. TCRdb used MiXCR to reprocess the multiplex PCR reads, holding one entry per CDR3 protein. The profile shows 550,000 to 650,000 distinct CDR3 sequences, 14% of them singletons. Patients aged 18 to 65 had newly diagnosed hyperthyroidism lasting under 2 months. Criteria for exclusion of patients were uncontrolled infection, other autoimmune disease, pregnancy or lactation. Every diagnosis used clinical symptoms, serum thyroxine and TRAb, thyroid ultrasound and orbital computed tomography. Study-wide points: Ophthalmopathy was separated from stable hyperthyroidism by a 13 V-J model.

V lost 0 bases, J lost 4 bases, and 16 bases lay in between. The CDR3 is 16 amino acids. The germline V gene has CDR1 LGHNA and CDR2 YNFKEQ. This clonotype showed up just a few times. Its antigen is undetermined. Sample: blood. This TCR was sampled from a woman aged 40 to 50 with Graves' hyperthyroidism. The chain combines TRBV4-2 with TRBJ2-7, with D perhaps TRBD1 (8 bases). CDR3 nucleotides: TGTGCCAGCAGCCAAGACGGGGGGACAGGATGGTACGAGCAGTACTTC. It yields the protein CASSQDGGTGWYEQYF.